The present entry profiles one T cell receptor beta chain with its context. Its target antigen remains unknown. Base qualities are not provided; no much larger clone lies one nucleotide away. Receptor libraries were prepared by the immunoSEQ multiplex PCR assay. The multiplex PCR relied on a mix of 60 forward primers for TCR Vbeta segments and 13 reverse primers for TCR Jbeta segments. A multiplex PCR assay on genomic DNA amplified the CDR3 region of rearranged TCR beta genes. The Illumina HiSeq System was used to sequence the amplified TCR beta libraries as 87-base-pair reads. From the authors' description of their analysis: A later analysis counted about 80 million unique TCR beta chains across the 666 repertoires, and around 9.9 million of these chains were shared by at least two donors. To remove PCR and sequencing errors, raw reads were error-corrected and collapsed into unique sequences using a nearest-neighbor algorithm that merged closely related sequences. V, D and J gene segments were assigned by aligning CDR3 sequences to IMGT reference sequences. For a sequence to be retained, a match of at least six nucleotides was required to both a V gene segment and a J gene segment. Rearrangements were called productive when the CDR3 lacked stop codons and stayed in frame with V and J; all others were non-productive. CDR3 was defined by IMGT convention, running from the second conserved V-encoded cysteine to the conserved J-encoded phenylalanine. Sequences without an unambiguous match to a single V gene segment were excluded from the earlier analysis of about 600 of the donors. In an earlier analysis of several hundred of the donors, a V segment was called functional when productive rearrangements were above 56.7%, and segregating when the standard deviation between donors exceeded 5%. A statistical classification framework was developed to diagnose cytomegalovirus status using the catalog of TCR beta chain sequences. V and J gene assignment, in a later analysis, came from comparing TCR nucleotide sequences with IMGT/GENE-DB human TR gene sequences. In a later analysis, CDR3 sequences and most-parsimonious VDJ recombination scenarios were assigned using the TCRdist pipeline. In a later analysis, each TCR beta chain was defined by its CDR3 amino acid sequence together with its V-gene family, and reads without a unique V-gene family were excluded. A later analysis removed over 500 highly shared, low-generation-probability nucleotide sequences to deal with suspected cross-contamination and a sequencing artifact. A later analysis calculated a clonal expansion index for each public chain from normalized within-repertoire ranks of inferred template counts. In a later analysis, generation probabilities were computed using a VDJ recombination model fitted to out-of-frame rearrangements, and the results were checked against IGoR. In a later analysis, TCR-TCR, TCR-HLA and TCR-CMV co-occurrence was scored with hypergeometric tests, and a repertoire-size bias correction was applied to TCR pairs. In a later analysis, false discovery rates were estimated by permuting HLA or CMV assignments 20 times. In a later analysis, co-occurring TCRs were grouped using DBSCAN, and TCRdist sequence similarity was added for clustering within HLA-allele-positive subsets. Co-occurrence clustering excluded repertoires with fewer than 30,000 or more than 120,000 public chains, plus five with anomalous nucleotide sharing. TCRdb re-hosts the immuneACCESS table, in-frame sequences only. Its copies lack some clones; in the studies checked, an unresolved V gene accounts for under half of them, and the cause for the rest is not known. V and J calls and clone size are copied from that table; D and trimming were computed from the DNA. Present in this sample are more than 130,000 clones, roughly 83% of which were seen just once. The ten largest clonotypes hold roughly 4.2% of the sample.

The record originates from a study of cytomegalovirus exposure and HLA in healthy donors (dated by TCRdb to about 2017). Study-level background: An earlier analysis of around 600 of the donors reported more than 250 Gb of sequence data and roughly 100 million unique TCR beta sequences from about 200 million T cells. In a later genetic analysis, genome-wide SNP genotypes for about 55% of the roughly 670 donors were used, and that subset was treated as a discovery cohort. Roughly 300 gigabases of sequencing data and 75 million to 85 million unique TCR sequences made up an early release that covered some 640 HLA-typed donors. Among about 360 genotyped donors of the cohort, an average of roughly 240,000 unique TCR beta nucleotide sequences were sequenced per donor, around 20% of them non-productive. The aim of the study was to test whether cataloging public T cell receptors could identify signatures of past pathogen exposure. The genetic ancestry cluster associated with self-reported Caucasian donors included over 80% of the roughly 380 genotyped donors. HLA typing included class I and class II loci at four-digit resolution. High-throughput TCR immunosequencing, statistical association of individual TCRs with disease status, and machine learning were combined to predict cytomegalovirus infection status. In the later analysis, no new phenotypic data were used to find candidate immune exposures; instead, reliance was placed on TCR beta sequences and their occurrence across donors. The number of typed donors differed by locus: about 629-630 for A, B, C, DRB1 and DQB1; some 500 for DQA1; some 590 for DPA1; and some 470 for DPB1. Donor age, sex, ethnicity and CMV serostatus were compiled together with the repertoire data. The study used immunosequencing to profile the T cell repertoires of 600 to 850 subjects and linked those repertoires to cytomegalovirus serostatus. An earlier analysis of approximately 580 of the donors used high-throughput TCR beta sequencing to judge whether each TCR beta V gene segment behaved as functional or pseudogenic. Besides the first cohort of more than 650 subjects, a separate validation cohort made up of around 120 different subjects was used. In a later analysis, previously published TCR beta repertoires from hundreds of donors were re-analyzed and high-resolution HLA genotyping was added so that TCR occurrence patterns could be studied. All discovery cohort repertoires had been generated using a single sequencing platform. Five DR-DQ haplotypes were treated as single units for association and clustering because of strong linkage in the cohort. The paper's findings and limits, for the study overall: The classifier was reported to diagnose cytomegalovirus status with high specificity and sensitivity in both the original cohort and the validation cohort. According to a later analysis, parvovirus B19, influenza, CMV and Epstein-Barr virus appeared linked to several top co-occurrence clusters. An association between a missense DCLRE1C variant and V-gene and J-gene trimming of TCR beta chains was found in a later genetic analysis and replicated in an independent cohort. A group of highly shared sequence variants was considered likely to be a technical artifact of the sequencing pipeline. Correlated functional status among segregating V segments might reflect linkage disequilibrium, but an unknown experimental factor could not be ruled out. Most TCR sequences were observed very rarely across donors, whereas some public TCRs were present in many individuals. In a later analysis, HLA-associated TCR beta chains were found to be more clonally expanded and to have lower generation probabilities than equally common non-associated chains. The authors suggested that the approach could potentially be generalized to other disease states and immunological phenotypes. CMV serostatus was the only immune exposure information available for the cohort. In a later analysis, most CMV-associated TCR beta chains were found to appear HLA-restricted, with HLA associations seemingly driven largely by CMV exposure. The earlier analysis of 587 of the donors excluded 15 to 20 rarely observed V segments, including chromosome 9 orphons, because counts were too low. According to a later genetic analysis, donors in an Asian-associated ancestry cluster had fewer N-insertions in productive TCRs than the approximately 670-donor mean. In a later analysis, some 17,000 TCR beta sequences were associated with specific HLA alleles at a false discovery rate of 0.05. When HLA alleles, especially DR and DQ, strongly co-occurred, attributing TCR associations to individual alleles was difficult. The 87-base-pair reads could not distinguish some IMGT-functional V segments, including TRBV6-2 and TRBV6-3, so those segments were excluded. An earlier analysis of approximately 530 of the donors showed that most TCR beta V segments appeared in productive rearrangements either about 87% or about 30% of the time, which broadly matched IMGT annotations. The study gave a list of more than 150 TCR beta chains associated with cytomegalovirus. Because HLA typing was missing for some donors at each locus, association tests included only the typed subset. In a later analysis, TCR association rates were found to vary across HLA loci, with the most associated TCRs seen for DRB1 alleles and the fewest for HLA-C alleles. A few of the identified cytomegalovirus-associated TCR beta chains were confirmed in vitro to be specific for cytomegalovirus antigens. The cohort was sequenced for TCR beta chains only, and without alpha or paired-chain data the features that could be detected were limited. Presence/absence analyses assumed roughly uniform sequencing depth across donors, an assumption that may not hold. A further reported finding was that TCR beta sequences accurately predicted the HLA-A and HLA-B alleles for most subjects in the first cohort.

V lost 7 bases and J lost 5 bases, and the count of bases not matched to a germline gene is 8. CDR1 and CDR2, per the germline V gene, are SQVTM and ANQGSEA. Reading from cysteine to phenylalanine, the CDR3 counts 12 amino acids. The only DNA kept is the CDR3, 36 bases in frame from the first base. The cohort consisted of approximately 670 healthy bone marrow donors. Cohort members were all nominally healthy when sampled, although unrecorded immune exposures were likely present. The donor was CMV seropositive and was included in the group of 270 or so seropositive cohort members. A peripheral blood sample was provided by each donor, and peripheral blood mononuclear cells were used for TCR beta sequencing. Genomic DNA extraction from the blood cell samples was performed with the Qiagen DNeasy Blood Extraction Kit.

This chain joins TRBV29-1 to TRBJ2-7; TRBD1 fits 7 bases in the junction. The sample taken for sequencing was PBMCs. The clonotype comes from a man aged 40-50 years in good health and CMV-seropositive. CDR3 reads: CSAETGNDEQYF. The DNA sequence reads TGCAGCGCAGAGACAGGGAACGACGAGCAGTACTTC.